These 7 T cell receptor beta chains were all obtained from the same sample, sequenced in a study of T cell responses to AZD1222 COVID-19 vaccine (dated by TCRdb to 2020 to 2023). The library was prepared using the immunoSEQ multiplex PCR assay. TCRdb retrieved this table from immuneACCESS and kept in-frame rearrangements only. Not all clones are present; in checked studies, unresolved V genes account for under half, and no reason is known for the remainder. This sample gives 53,000 or so clones in total; approximately 83% of them show up just once. Less than 9% of the sample is in the top ten clones. In the paper's terms, the time point label means: about 28 days (+/-7) after the second vaccine dose. Sequencing used peripheral blood, obtained 28 days after the second AZD1222 dose. The origin of the receptors is an adult who received the AZD1222 COVID-19 vaccine.

This sequence joins TRBV5-5 and TRBJ1-3; D may be TRBD1 (6 bases). Trimming left V 3 bases short and J 0 bases short, with 10 bases between. Germline V gene data show CDR1 as SGHKS and CDR2 as YYEKEE (reference sequence). CDR3 length: 15 amino acids. The CDR3: CASSSQGISGNTIYF. In DNA form, the CDR3 reads TGTGCCAGCAGCTCACAGGGAATCTCTGGAAACACCATATATTTT.

The CDR3 loop is CASSQSGQANYGYTF. The CDR3 DNA reads TGTGCCAGCAGCCAATCGGGACAGGCTAACTATGGCTACACCTTC. V usage is TRBV7-8 and J usage is TRBJ1-2; 8 bases align to TRBD1. The CDR3 is made up of 15 amino acids. V lost 5 bases, J lost 0 bases, and 5 bases stayed unmatched. Germline CDR1 SGHVS, CDR2 FQNEAQ.

This clone turned up a few times. The chain employs TRBV19 and TRBJ2-5; D is ambiguous. CDR1 and CDR2 from the germline V gene are LNHDA and SQIVND (reference sequence). The CDR3 has 14 residues. V lost 6 bases to trimming and J lost 5 bases, with 16 bases between them. The CDR3: CASSHSLGKETQYF. In DNA, the CDR3 is TGTGCCAGTAGCCACAGCCTTGGGAAGGAGACCCAGTACTTC.

The rearrangement links TRBV10-1 to TRBJ2-7; D is undetermined. V was shortened by 6 bases and J by 3 bases, with 6 bases between the two germline ends. The CDR3 loop spans 11 amino acids. Germline V CDR1 and CDR2: WNHNN, SYGVQD (reference sequence). The CDR3 DNA sequence: TGCGCCAGCAGGCCGAGCTACGAGCAGTACTTC. Protein: CASRPSYEQYF.

This sequence joins TRBV28 and TRBJ2-7, with a possible D match to TRBD2 (5 bases). Germline lookup yields CDR1 MDHEN and CDR2 SYDVKM. This CDR3 is 14 amino acids long. Between the trimmed V and J ends, which lost 5 bases and 2 bases, there was a span of 13 bases. The chain's CDR3 is CASSLLDFTYEQYF. CDR3 nucleotide sequence: TGTGCCAGCAGTCTCCTGGACTTTACCTACGAGCAGTACTTC.

V is TRBV7-3 and J is TRBJ2-1; D is possibly TRBD2 (6 bases). The germline V gene has CDR1 SGHTA and CDR2 FQGTGA. This CDR3 has 20 residues. Trimming left V 2 bases short and J 7 bases short, with 30 bases between. The CDR3 loop reads CASSLRPPHSVGGVSNEQFF. The DNA of the CDR3 is TGTGCCAGCAGCTTACGTCCCCCACATTCAGTGGGAGGAGTTTCAAATGAGCAGTTCTTC.

This chain uses TRBV6-4 with TRBJ2-2; 10 nucleotides match TRBD1. This CDR3 comprises 14 residues. The V and J ends lost 6 bases and 6 bases, in that order; junction bases with no gene match: 4. Germline lookup yields CDR1 MRHNA and CDR2 SNTAGT. This chain's CDR3 is CASRDRGLAGELFF. The CDR3 DNA reads as TGTGCCAGCAGAGACAGGGGGCTTGCCGGGGAGCTGTTTTTT.